This TCR beta chain was recovered during a study of T cell responses to AZD1222 COVID-19 vaccine. With regard to this clone: Its antigen is not known.

Broader study findings: Sampling that yielded the repertoires occurred only after the peak T cell response. Clonal diversity may have been underestimated in mostly white British donors.

The data were produced by immunoSEQ multiplex PCR, yet TCRdb's version contains in-frame clones alone and is incomplete. Among 70,000 or so clones listed, more than 75% were seen once. There are 16 residues in the CDR3. Between the trimmed V and J ends, which lost 1 base and 2 bases, there was a span of 13 bases. CDR1 and CDR2 (germline): LGHNA, YNFKEQ. The sequences come from peripheral blood, collected on day 0 of AZD1222 vaccination. The receptor was derived from an adult in good health. V gene TRBV4-2 combines with J gene TRBJ2-3; D is unresolved. CDR3 amino acids: CASSQVTASPTDTQYF. The CDR3 DNA follows: TGTGCCAGCAGCCAAGTGACCGCTTCCCCCACAGATACGCAGTATTTT.